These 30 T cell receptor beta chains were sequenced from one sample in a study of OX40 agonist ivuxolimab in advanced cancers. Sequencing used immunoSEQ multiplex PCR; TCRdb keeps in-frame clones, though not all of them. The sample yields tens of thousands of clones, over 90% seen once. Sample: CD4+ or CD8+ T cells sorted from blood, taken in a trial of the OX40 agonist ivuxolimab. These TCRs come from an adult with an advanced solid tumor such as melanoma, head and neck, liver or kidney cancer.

In nucleotides, the CDR3 is TGTGCCAGCAGCCCCGCCTCCGGGGCCCCGGGCGACGAGCAGTACTTC. Translation: CASSPASGAPGDEQYF. The V call is TRBV7-9, the J call TRBJ2-7; D tentatively reads TRBD1 or TRBD2 (5 bases each). Trimming stripped 5 bases from V and 5 bases from J, with 22 bases between. Germline V gene data show CDR1 as SEHNR and CDR2 as FQNEAQ (reference sequence). This CDR3 is built from 16 residues.

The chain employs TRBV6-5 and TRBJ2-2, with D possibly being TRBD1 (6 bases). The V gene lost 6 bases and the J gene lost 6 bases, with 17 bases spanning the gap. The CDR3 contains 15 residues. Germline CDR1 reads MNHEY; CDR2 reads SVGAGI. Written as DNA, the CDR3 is TGTGCCAGCAGCCGCGGACAGACTGTCGCCGGGGAGCTGTTTTTT. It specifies CASSRGQTVAGELFF.

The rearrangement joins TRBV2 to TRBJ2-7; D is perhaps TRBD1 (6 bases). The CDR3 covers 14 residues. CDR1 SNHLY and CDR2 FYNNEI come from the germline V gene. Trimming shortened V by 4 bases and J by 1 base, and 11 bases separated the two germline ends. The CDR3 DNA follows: TGTGCCAGCAGTGCGGGCAGGGGATCCTACGAGCAGTACTTC. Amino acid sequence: CASSAGRGSYEQYF.

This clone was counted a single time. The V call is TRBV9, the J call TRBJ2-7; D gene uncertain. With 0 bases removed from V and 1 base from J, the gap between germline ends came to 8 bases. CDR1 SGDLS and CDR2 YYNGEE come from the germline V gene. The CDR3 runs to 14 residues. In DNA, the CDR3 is TGTGCCAGCAGCGTAGTGGATGGATCCTACGAGCAGTACTTC. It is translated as CASSVVDGSYEQYF.

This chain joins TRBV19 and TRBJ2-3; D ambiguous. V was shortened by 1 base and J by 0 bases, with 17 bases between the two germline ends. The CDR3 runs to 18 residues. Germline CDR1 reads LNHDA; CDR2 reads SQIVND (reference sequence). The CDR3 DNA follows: TGTGCCAGTAGTATAGGGCCCAGAAGGGCCCCTAGCACAGATACGCAGTATTTT. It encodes CASSIGPRRAPSTDTQYF.

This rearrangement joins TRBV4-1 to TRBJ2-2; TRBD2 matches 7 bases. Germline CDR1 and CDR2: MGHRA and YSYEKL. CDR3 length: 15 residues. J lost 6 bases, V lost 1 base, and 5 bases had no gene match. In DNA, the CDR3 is TGCGCCAGCAGCCAAGGGGGGGGATTGGCCGGGGAGCTGTTTTTT. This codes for CASSQGGGLAGELFF.

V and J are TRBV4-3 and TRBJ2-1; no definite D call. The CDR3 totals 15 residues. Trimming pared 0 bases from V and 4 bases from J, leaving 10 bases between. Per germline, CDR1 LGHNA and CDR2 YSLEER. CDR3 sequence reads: CASSQDWLDYNEQFF. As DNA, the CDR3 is TGCGCCAGCAGCCAAGATTGGCTGGATTACAATGAGCAGTTCTTC.

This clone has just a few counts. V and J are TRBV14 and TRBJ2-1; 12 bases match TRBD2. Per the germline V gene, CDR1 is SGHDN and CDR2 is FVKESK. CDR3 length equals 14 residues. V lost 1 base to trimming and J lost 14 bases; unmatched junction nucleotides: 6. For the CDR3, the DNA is TGTGCCAGCAGCCAAGGGGGTAGGACTAGCGGGGAGTTCTTC. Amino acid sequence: CASSQGGRTSGEFF.

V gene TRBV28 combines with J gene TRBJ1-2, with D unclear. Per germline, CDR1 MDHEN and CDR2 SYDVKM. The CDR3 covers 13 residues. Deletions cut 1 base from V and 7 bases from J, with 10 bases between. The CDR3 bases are TGTGCCAGCAGTTTATCGGTGGCGGGTGGCTACACCTTC. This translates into CASSLSVAGGYTF.

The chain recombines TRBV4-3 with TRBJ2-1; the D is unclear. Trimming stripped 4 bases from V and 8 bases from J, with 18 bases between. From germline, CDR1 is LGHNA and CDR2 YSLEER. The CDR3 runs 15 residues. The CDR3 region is CASSPPAPRRHEQFF. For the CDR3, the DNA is TGCGCCAGCAGCCCCCCGGCCCCGCGGCGGCATGAGCAGTTCTTC.

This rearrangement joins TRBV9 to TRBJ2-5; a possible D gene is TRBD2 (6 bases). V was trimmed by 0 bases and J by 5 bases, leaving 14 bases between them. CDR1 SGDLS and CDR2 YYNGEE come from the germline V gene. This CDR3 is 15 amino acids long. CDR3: CASSVAGRGLETQYF. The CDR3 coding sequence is TGTGCCAGCAGCGTAGCGGGGCGGGGACTGGAGACCCAGTACTTC.

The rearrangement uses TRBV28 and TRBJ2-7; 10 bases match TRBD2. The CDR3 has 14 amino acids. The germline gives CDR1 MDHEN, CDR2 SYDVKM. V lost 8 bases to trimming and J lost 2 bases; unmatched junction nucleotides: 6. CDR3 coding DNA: TGTGCCAGCTACGGAGCGGGGGGGGCCTACGAGCAGTACTTC. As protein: CASYGAGGAYEQYF. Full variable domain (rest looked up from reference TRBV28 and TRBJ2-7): DVKVTQSSRYLVKRTGEKVFLECVQDMDHENMFWYRQDPGLGLRLIYFSYDVKMKEKGDIPEGYSVSREKKERFSLILESASTNQTSMYLCASYGAGGAYEQYFGPGTRLTVT.

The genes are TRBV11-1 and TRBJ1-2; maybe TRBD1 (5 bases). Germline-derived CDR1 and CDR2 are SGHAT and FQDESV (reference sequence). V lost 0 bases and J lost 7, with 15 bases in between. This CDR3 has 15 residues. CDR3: CASSLAPWQGSGYTF. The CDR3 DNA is TGTGCCAGCAGCTTAGCGCCCTGGCAGGGCAGTGGCTACACCTTC.

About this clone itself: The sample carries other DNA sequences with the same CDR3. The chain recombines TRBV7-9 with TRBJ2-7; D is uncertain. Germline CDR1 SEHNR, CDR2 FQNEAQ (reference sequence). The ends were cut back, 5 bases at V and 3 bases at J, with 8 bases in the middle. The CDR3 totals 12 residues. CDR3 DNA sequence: TGTGCCAGCAGCCCCGGCCTCTACGAGCAGTACTTC. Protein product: CASSPGLYEQYF.

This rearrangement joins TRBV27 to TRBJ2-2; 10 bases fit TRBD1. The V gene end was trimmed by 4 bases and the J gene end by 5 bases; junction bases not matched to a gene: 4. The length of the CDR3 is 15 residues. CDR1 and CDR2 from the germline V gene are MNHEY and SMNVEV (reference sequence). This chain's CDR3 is CASSSRTGGTGELFF. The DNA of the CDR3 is TGTGCCAGCAGTTCACGGACAGGGGGAACCGGGGAGCTGTTTTTT.

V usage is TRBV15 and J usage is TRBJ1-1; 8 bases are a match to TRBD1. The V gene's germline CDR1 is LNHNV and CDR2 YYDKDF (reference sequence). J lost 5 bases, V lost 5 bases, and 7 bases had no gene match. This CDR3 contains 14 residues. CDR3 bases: TGTGCCACCAGCCCCCGCAGGGGGCGGACTGAAGCTTTCTTT. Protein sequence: CATSPRRGRTEAFF.

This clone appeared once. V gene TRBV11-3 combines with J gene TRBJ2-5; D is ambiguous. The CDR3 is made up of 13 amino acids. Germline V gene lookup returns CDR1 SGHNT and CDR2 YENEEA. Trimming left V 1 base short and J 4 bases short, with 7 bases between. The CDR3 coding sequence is TGTGCCAGCAGCTTAGTGCTGGGAGAGACCCAGTACTTC. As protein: CASSLVLGETQYF. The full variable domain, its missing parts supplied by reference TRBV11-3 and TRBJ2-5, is EAGVVQSPRYKIIEKKQPVAFWCNPISGHNTLYWYLQNLGQGPELLIRYENEEAVDDSQLPKDRFSAERLKGVDSTLKIQPAELGDSAVYLCASSLVLGETQYFGPGTRLLVL.

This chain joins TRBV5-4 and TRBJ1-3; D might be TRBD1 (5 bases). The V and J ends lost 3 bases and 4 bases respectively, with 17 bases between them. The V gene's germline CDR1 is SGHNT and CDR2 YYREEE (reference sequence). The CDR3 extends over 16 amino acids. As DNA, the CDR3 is TGTGCCAGCAGCTCCCTGTTCATGGGGGAGGGAAACACCATATATTTT. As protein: CASSSLFMGEGNTIYF.

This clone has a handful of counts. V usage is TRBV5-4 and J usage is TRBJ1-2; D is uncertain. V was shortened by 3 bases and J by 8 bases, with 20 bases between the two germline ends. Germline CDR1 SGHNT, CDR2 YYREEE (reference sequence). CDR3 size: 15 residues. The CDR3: CASSWQWRTLGGYTF. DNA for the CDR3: TGTGCCAGCAGCTGGCAGTGGAGGACTTTAGGAGGCTACACCTTC.

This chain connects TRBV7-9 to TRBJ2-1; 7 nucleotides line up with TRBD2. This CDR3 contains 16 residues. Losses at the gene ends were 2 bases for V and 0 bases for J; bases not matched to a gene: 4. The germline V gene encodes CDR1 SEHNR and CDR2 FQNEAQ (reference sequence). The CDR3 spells CASSLLGGSSYNEQFF. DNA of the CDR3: TGTGCCAGCAGCTTACTAGGCGGGAGCTCCTACAATGAGCAGTTCTTC.

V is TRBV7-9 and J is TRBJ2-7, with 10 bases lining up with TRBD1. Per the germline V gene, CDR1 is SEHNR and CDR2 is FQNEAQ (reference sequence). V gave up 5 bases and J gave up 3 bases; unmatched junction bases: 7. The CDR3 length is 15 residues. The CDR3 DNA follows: TGTGCCAGCAGCACAGGCGGGACAGGGGACTACGAGCAGTACTTC. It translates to CASSTGGTGDYEQYF. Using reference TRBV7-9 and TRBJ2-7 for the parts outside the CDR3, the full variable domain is DTGVSQNPRHKITKRGQNVTFRCDPISEHNRLYWYRQTLGQGPEFLTYFQNEAQLEKSRLLSDRFSAERPKGSFSTLEIQRTEQGDSAMYLCASSTGGTGDYEQYFGPGTRLTVT.

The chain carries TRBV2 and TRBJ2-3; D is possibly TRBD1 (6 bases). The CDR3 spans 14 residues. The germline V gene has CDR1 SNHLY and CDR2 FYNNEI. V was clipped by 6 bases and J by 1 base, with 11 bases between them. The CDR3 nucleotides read TGTGCCAGCAGCGATAGACAGGGCACAGATACGCAGTATTTT. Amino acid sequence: CASSDRQGTDTQYF.

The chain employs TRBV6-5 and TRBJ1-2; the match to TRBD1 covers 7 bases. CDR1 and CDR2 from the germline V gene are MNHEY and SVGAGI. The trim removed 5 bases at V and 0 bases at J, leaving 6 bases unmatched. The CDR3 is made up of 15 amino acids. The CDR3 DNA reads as TGTGCCAGCAGTCACGGGACAGAAGCTAACTATGGCTACACCTTC. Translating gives CASSHGTEANYGYTF.

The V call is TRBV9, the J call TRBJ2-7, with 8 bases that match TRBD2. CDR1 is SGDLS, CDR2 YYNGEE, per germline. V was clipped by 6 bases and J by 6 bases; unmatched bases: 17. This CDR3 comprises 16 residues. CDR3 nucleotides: TGTGCCAGCACCCGCAGCTCCGGGACTAGTGGCTCCGAGCAGTACTTC. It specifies CASTRSSGTSGSEQYF.

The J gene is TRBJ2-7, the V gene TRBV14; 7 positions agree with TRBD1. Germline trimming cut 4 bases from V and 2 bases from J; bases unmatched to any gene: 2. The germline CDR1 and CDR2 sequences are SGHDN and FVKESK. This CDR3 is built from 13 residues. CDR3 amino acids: CASSPTGTYEQYF. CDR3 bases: TGTGCCAGCAGCCCGACAGGGACCTACGAGCAGTACTTC.

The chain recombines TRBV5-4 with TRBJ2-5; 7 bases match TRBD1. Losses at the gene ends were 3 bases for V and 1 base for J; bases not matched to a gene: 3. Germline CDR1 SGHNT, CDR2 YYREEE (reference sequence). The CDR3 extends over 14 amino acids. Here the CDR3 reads CASSWGTAQETQYF. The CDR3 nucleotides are TGTGCCAGCAGCTGGGGGACAGCCCAAGAGACCCAGTACTTC.

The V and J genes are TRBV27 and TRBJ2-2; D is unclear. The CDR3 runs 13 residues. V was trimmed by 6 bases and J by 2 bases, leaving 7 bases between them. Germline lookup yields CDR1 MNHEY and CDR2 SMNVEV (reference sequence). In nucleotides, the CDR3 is TGTGCCAGCAGGACCGCTAACACCGGGGAGCTGTTTTTT. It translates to CASRTANTGELFF.

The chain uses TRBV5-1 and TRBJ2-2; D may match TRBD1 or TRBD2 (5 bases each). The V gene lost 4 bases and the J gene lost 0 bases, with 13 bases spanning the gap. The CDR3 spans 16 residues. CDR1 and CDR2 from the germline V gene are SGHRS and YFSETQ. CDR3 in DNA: TGCGCCAGCAGCCCCCCAATGGGGGCGAACACCGGGGAGCTGTTTTTT. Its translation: CASSPPMGANTGELFF.

The CDR3 is CASSLRGSSGQGPHEQYF. The CDR3 region has the DNA TGTGCCAGCAGCCTAAGGGGATCCTCGGGACAGGGGCCCCACGAGCAGTACTTC. This chain uses TRBV14 with TRBJ2-7; TRBD1 aligns across 10 bases. The CDR3 is made up of 18 amino acids. V lost 4 bases, J lost 5 bases, and 17 bases stayed unmatched. Germline V gene lookup returns CDR1 SGHDN and CDR2 FVKESK.

The CDR3 coding sequence is TGTGCCAGCAGCTTAGGCGGTGGCGGGGGGGGCGGATACGAGCAGTACTTC. This sequence encodes CASSLGGGGGGGYEQYF. V and J are TRBV7-2 and TRBJ2-7, with TRBD2 matching 9 bases. The germline gives CDR1 SGHTA, CDR2 FQGNSA. The J segment lost 4 bases and the V segment lost 1 base, leaving 11 bases of the junction unmatched. The CDR3 length is 17 residues.